These T cell receptor beta chains were read from a single sample in a study of cytomegalovirus exposure and HLA in healthy donors. Libraries were prepared by immunoSEQ multiplex PCR; TCRdb keeps only in-frame clonotypes and omits some of them. Found here are around 200,000 clones, about 81% of them singletons; the top ten hold approximately 0.74%. Specimen: PBMCs. Every receptor here comes from a woman aged 18 to 35 in good health and CMV-seronegative. Both conserved end residues are trimmed from each CDR3. Fields, in order: clone size, V gene, CDR3 protein. Not every row has a clone size; where given, it reads once, few, many or a size class.

>.|TRBV7-9
SSTFGQGEAF
>.|TRBV7-9
ASSRLAGSYYEQY
>few|TRBV14
ASSRGQGGNQPQH
>.|TRBV6-5
ASSYSGTRIYEQY
>.|TRBV7-9
ASSHGYSGGADEQF
>.|TRBV19
ASSIRAGGDTYEQY
>.|TRBV29-1
SVAGEYTGELF
>.|TRBV6-5
ATLPSGGTQETQY
>once|TRBV6-1
ASTRERDNEQF
>few|TRBV5-1
ASSLSGSGANVLT
>.|TRBV27
ASSLGQGAEAF
>.|TRBV10-3
ASSTGDYGYT
>.|TRBV28
ASSLLPGQGVYGYT
>.|TRBV7-9
ASRRTSGGFNEQF
>.|TRBV7-7
ASSLHGSGDYNEQF
>.|TRBV6-1
ASSEDPLQFATNEKLF
>few|TRBV7-9
ASSLYDRGNYGYT
>few|TRBV11-2
ASSLNRDSWQAF
>.|TRBV27
ASTSGDTQY
>.|TRBV6-4
ASSPGTGKAYEQY
>.|TRBV19
ASSISSYGYT
>few|TRBV5-6
ASSPRTGRYT
>.|TRBV28
ASSLSTGGPYNEQF
>few|TRBV5-1
ASSSTGATDTQY
>.|TRBV7-8
ASSFNFRGNTEAF
>.|TRBV6-1
ASSGQQGVNTEAF
>.|TRBV6-1
ASSEEEGYSNQPQH
>.|TRBV2
ASSAPRTSGSEQY
>few|TRBV4-1
ASSHELFYEQY
>.|TRBV19
ASSIGGSRTNYGYT
>.|TRBV18
ASRYDREYSPLH
>.|TRBV7-9
ASSFGNEKLF
>.|TRBV19
ASRTSALPNTEAF
>.|TRBV19
ASSKTGVGYT
>.|TRBV28
ASSRESSGPGATETQY
>.|TRBV28
ASTITSGRPYEQY